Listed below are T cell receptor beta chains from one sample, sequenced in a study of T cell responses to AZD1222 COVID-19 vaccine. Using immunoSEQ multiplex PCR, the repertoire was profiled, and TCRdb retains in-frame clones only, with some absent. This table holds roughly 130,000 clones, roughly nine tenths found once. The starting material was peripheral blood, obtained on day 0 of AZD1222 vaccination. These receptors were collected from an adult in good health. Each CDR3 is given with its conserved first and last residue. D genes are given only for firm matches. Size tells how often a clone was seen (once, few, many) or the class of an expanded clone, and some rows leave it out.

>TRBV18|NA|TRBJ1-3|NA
CASSAGTTGNTIYF
TGTGCCAGCTCAGCCGGGACAACCGGAAACACCATATATTTT
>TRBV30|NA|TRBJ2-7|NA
CAWSTGLYYEQYF
TGTGCCTGGAGTACGGGTCTTTACTACGAGCAGTACTTC
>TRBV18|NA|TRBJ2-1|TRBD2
CASSPGTSGRGGEQFF
TGTGCCAGCTCACCAGGGACTAGCGGGAGAGGGGGTGAGCAGTTCTTC
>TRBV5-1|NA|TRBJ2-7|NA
CASSLLWDYEQYF
TGCGCCAGCAGCTTGCTTTGGGATTACGAGCAGTACTTC
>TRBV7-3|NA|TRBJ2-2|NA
CASSLRSGRGVAGELFF
TGTGCCAGCAGCTTAAGGTCCGGCAGGGGTGTCGCCGGGGAGCTGTTTTTT
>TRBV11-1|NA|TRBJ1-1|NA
CASSLVNNPGTEAFF
TGTGCCAGCAGCTTAGTAAACAACCCGGGGACTGAAGCTTTCTTT
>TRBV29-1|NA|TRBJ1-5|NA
CSVVDTDSNQPQHF
TGCAGCGTTGTGGACACCGATAGCAATCAGCCCCAGCATTTT
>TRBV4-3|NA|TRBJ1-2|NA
CASSQGGPSYGYTF
TGCGCCAGCAGCCAAGGTGGTCCGAGCTATGGCTACACCTTC
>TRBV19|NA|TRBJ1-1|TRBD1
CASSTRGTGLTEAFF
TGTGCCAGTAGTACCCGAGGGACAGGCCTCACTGAAGCTTTCTTT
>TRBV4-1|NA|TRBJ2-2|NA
CASSQESIGELFF
TGCGCCAGCAGCCAAGAAAGCATTGGGGAGCTGTTTTTT
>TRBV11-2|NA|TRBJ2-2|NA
CASSQRLTTGHNTGELFF
TGTGCCAGCAGCCAGCGGCTCACGACGGGACATAACACCGGGGAGCTGTTTTTT
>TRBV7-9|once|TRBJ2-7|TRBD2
CASSLGGLAGVKYEQYF
TGTGCCAGCAGCTTAGGGGGACTAGCGGGGGTAAAGTACGAGCAGTACTTC
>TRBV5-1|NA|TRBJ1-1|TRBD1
CASSLRQGLNTEAFF
TGCGCCAGCAGCTTACGACAGGGCTTGAACACTGAAGCTTTCTTT
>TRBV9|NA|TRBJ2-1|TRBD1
CASSSRDSYNEQFF
TGTGCCAGCAGCTCCCGGGACAGCTACAATGAGCAGTTCTTC
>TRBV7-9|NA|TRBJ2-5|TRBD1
CASSPGVQGTGETQYF
TGTGCCAGCAGCCCAGGTGTACAGGGGACGGGGGAGACCCAGTACTTC
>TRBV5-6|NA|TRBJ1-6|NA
CASSLEGARSPLHF
TGTGCCAGCAGCTTGGAAGGGGCGAGGTCACCCCTCCACTTT
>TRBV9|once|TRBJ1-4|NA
CASSTGSNEKLFF
TGTGCCAGTAGCACGGGATCTAATGAAAAACTGTTTTTT
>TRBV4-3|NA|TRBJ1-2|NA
CASSHNNYGYTF
TGCGCCAGCAGCCACAATAACTATGGCTACACCTTC
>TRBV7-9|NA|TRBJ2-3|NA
CASTPPGLSTDTQYF
TGTGCCAGCACCCCCCCCGGGTTGAGCACAGATACGCAGTATTTT